Presented here are 15 T cell receptor beta chains from one specimen sequenced in a study of blood T cells in healthy people across ages (dated by TCRdb to between 2014 and 2016). The library was obtained by 5' RACE. Instrument used: Illumina HiSeq 2500. A second roughly 6 to 12 cycle PCR used a sample-barcoded 5' primer and a J-beta primer mix. The raw public reads went through TCRdb reprocessing: fastp at Q25, MiXCR clone calling, in-frame beta chains kept. Every distinct CDR3 protein forms one entry, paired with its most common genes and DNA. The sample table records fewer than 1,000,000 distinct CDR3 sequences; 46% of these occur just once. 15% to 20% of the sample goes to the ten largest clones. The sample comprised blood. All receptors derive from a man aged 80 or over in good health.

There are many counts of this clonotype. The chain is built from TRBV11-2 and TRBJ2-1; 10 bases line up with TRBD2. CDR1 is SGHAT and CDR2 is FQNNGV in the germline V gene. This CDR3 is 21 amino acids long. V shed 3 bases and J 0 bases; nucleotides not matched to a gene: 17. CDR3 nucleotide sequence: TGTGCCAGCAGCTTCTTCCCCGGTGGGGGACTAGCGCCGGGCTCCTACAATGAGCAGTTCTTC. Its protein product is CASSFFPGGGLAPGSYNEQFF. Supplemented by reference TRBV11-2 and TRBJ2-1, the full variable domain reads EAGVAQSPRYKIIEKRQSVAFWCNPISGHATLYWYQQILGQGPKLLIQFQNNGVVDDSQLPKDRFSAERLKGVDSTLKIQPAKLEDSAVYLCASSFFPGGGLAPGSYNEQFFGPGTRLTVL.

This clonotype was seen only a few times. The chain is built from TRBV10-3 and TRBJ2-7; 11 positions agree with TRBD1. Germline V lookup: CDR1 ENHRY, CDR2 SYGVKD. The length of the CDR3 is 16 residues. V lost 3 bases, J lost 10 bases, and 14 bases stayed unmatched. The CDR3 region has the DNA TGTGCCATCAGTGATAGCCGGGACAGGGGGTCATGGGCCCAGTACTTC. It is translated as CAISDSRDRGSWAQYF.

To note about this clonotype: The junction shows a germline mismatch at one end, possibly a read error. This chain joins TRBV5-1 and TRBJ2-2; the D call may be TRBD1 or TRBD2 (6 bases each). CDR1 is SGHRS and CDR2 is YFSETQ in the germline V gene. The CDR3 sequence is 18 residues long. CDR3 DNA sequence: TGCGCCAGCAGCTCGGGGGACTTGACAGGAGACAACACCGCGGAGCTGTTTTTT. This codes for CASSSGDLTGDNTAELFF.

Regarding this clonotype: A junction end diverges from the germline sequence, so it may reflect a read error. The CDR3 sequence: CASSSRGARGNEQFF. The CDR3 region has the DNA TGTGCCAGTAGCTCTCGGGGGGCAAGAGGCAATGAGCAGTTCTTC. The V and J genes are TRBV7-2 and TRBJ2-1, with TRBD2 as a possible D gene (7 bases). Germline V gene sequence: CDR1 SGHTA, CDR2 FQGNSA. The CDR3 has 15 amino acids. The whole variable domain, remainder taken from reference TRBV7-2 and TRBJ2-1, is GAGVSQSPSNKVTEKGKDVELRCDPISGHTALYWYRQSLGQGLEFLIYFQGNSAPDKSGLPSDRFSAERTGGSVSTLTIQRTQQEDSAVYLCASSSRGARGNEQFFGPGTRLTVL.

The CDR3 loop is CASSFDRGSHEQYF. CDR3 DNA sequence: TGTGCCAGCAGCTTCGACAGGGGGTCCCACGAGCAGTACTTC. This chain connects TRBV11-2 to TRBJ2-7, with 9 bases fitting TRBD1. The CDR3 is 14 residues long. The J segment lost 5 bases and the V segment lost 3 bases, leaving 5 bases of the junction unmatched. Germline V lookup: CDR1 SGHAT, CDR2 FQNNGV.

As concerns this clonotype: The junction departs from the called germline gene at one end, perhaps through a read error. The chain couples TRBV11-1 to TRBJ2-1; no clear D gene. The V gene's germline CDR1 is SGHAT and CDR2 FQDESV (reference sequence). This CDR3 has 18 amino acids. This CDR3 reads CAGSPIPLGLSSYNEQFF. The CDR3 DNA is TGTGCCGGCAGCCCCATCCCCCTGGGGTTGAGCTCCTACAATGAGCAGTTCTTC.

V usage is TRBV7-8 and J usage is TRBJ2-1, with D possibly TRBD2 on 6 matching bases. Germline V gene lookup returns CDR1 SGHVS and CDR2 FQNEAQ. Trimming removed 0 bases at V and 4 bases at J, with 28 bases between. CDR3 size: 21 residues. CDR3: CASSLALWLVGTGTSYNEQFF. The CDR3 DNA reads as TGTGCCAGCAGCTTAGCGCTTTGGTTGGTCGGTACCGGGACTTCTTACAATGAGCAGTTCTTC.

Worth noting for this clonotype: Mismatch with germline at one junction end may stem from a read error. The chain couples TRBV6-5 to TRBJ2-6; D might be TRBD1 (6 bases). Germline CDR1 MNHEY, CDR2 SVGAGI. This CDR3 has 17 amino acids. The CDR3 is CASSYNRAGSGANALTF. The CDR3 nucleotides are TGTGCCAGCAGTTATAACAGGGCAGGGTCTGGGGCCAACGCCCTGACTTTC.

The chain couples TRBV7-3 to TRBJ2-5; 7 bases fit TRBD1. CDR1 SGHTA and CDR2 FQGTGA come from the germline V gene. V dropped 5 bases and J dropped 5; count of bases not matched to a gene: 8. The CDR3 loop spans 14 amino acids. The CDR3 DNA follows: TGTGCCAGCAGCCCGACAGGGCAGAGGGAGACCCAGTACTTC. Residues: CASSPTGQRETQYF.

A remark on this clonotype: This may be a read error: a much more frequent sequence differs by one nucleotide. The chain recombines TRBV9 with TRBJ2-7; D might be TRBD2 (5 bases). V was clipped by 3 bases and J by 3 bases, with 13 bases between them. The CDR3 is made up of 14 amino acids. CDR1 and CDR2 (germline): SGDLS, YYNGEE. The CDR3: CASSEEPGSYEQYF. CDR3 sequence (DNA): TGTGCCAGCAGCGAGGAGCCGGGGAGCTACGAGCAGTACTTC.

This clonotype was counted ten times or more. This chain links TRBV20-1 with TRBJ2-5; TRBD2 matches at 10 bases. The junction had 8 bases not matched to a gene; V was cut back by 6 bases and J by 1 base. The length of the CDR3 is 15 residues. The germline V gene encodes CDR1 DFQATT and CDR2 SNEGSKA (reference sequence). Written as DNA, the CDR3 is TGCAGTGCCAACCCTCGGACTAGCGGCCAAGAGACCCAGTACTTC. Amino acids: CSANPRTSGQETQYF.

Notes on this clonotype: A much larger clone lies one base from this, so it may be a read error. The chain is built from TRBV28 and TRBJ2-1, with D tentatively TRBD1 (6 bases). CDR1 MDHEN and CDR2 SYDVKM come from the germline V gene. V gave up 8 bases and J gave up 15 bases, with 20 bases separating them. CDR3 length: 12 residues. CDR3 residues: CASGPDSSVTFF. The CDR3 coding sequence is TGTGCCAGCGGCCCGGACAGTAGTGTGACGTTCTTC.

V is TRBV20-1 and J is TRBJ1-1; tentatively, D is TRBD1 (6 bases). The CDR3 sequence is 16 residues long. The V gene lost 0 bases and the J gene lost 6 bases, with 20 bases spanning the gap. The germline V gene has CDR1 DFQATT and CDR2 SNEGSKA (reference sequence). The DNA for the CDR3 is TGCAGTGCTAGAGAGCGGAGGGCAGGGGCAGAGGCTGAAGCTTTCTTT. The encoded protein is CSARERRAGAEAEAFF.

This sequence joins TRBV7-3 and TRBJ2-5; the D call may be TRBD1 or TRBD2 (5 bases each). CDR1 is SGHTA and CDR2 is FQGTGA in the germline V gene. CDR3 length: 13 residues. V was pared by 5 bases and J by 4 bases, with 11 bases between. The CDR3 region is CASSPPGGETQYF. CDR3 sequence (DNA): TGTGCCAGCAGCCCCCCTGGGGGAGAGACCCAGTACTTC.

The chain uses TRBV5-1 and TRBJ2-1; 7 bases map to TRBD2. V shed 4 bases and J 2 bases; nucleotides not matched to a gene: 9. The germline V gene encodes CDR1 SGHRS and CDR2 YFSETQ. The CDR3 is made up of 16 amino acids. CDR3 DNA: TGCGCCAGCAGCACGGTTGGCGGGAGCCCCTACAATGAGCAGTTCTTC. Its translation is CASSTVGGSPYNEQFF. Based on the CDR3 plus reference TRBV5-1 and TRBJ2-1, the full variable domain is KAGVTQTPRYLIKTRGQQVTLSCSPISGHRSVSWYQQTPGQGLQFLFEYFSETQRNKGNFPGRFSGRQFSNSRSEMNVSTLELGDSALYLCASSTVGGSPYNEQFFGPGTRLTVL.